The TCR beta chain described here comes from a study of shared T cell receptors in the human thymus. Method: immunoSEQ multiplex PCR; TCRdb's copy keeps in-frame clones and lacks some. The sample includes roughly 700,000 clones, around nine tenths of them seen just once. These same data were also listed under a study on human thymus T cells. That source reports: Among unrelated individuals, related research reported thymic repertoires that overlapped highly.

The TCR originated in a boy less than two years old with a congenital heart defect. Sequencing was carried out using thymocytes.

The DNA for the CDR3 is TGTGCCAGTACTTGGGGGGGGCCGGGAACTGAAGCTTTCTTT. Its protein is CASTWGGPGTEAFF. V is TRBV19 and J is TRBJ1-1, with D perhaps matching TRBD1 (6 bases). Germline-derived CDR1 and CDR2 are LNHDA and SQIVND (reference sequence). The CDR3 spans 14 residues. Trimming stripped 7 bases from V and 5 bases from J, with 17 bases between. Together with reference TRBV19 and TRBJ1-1, the CDR3 gives the full variable domain: DGGITQSPKYLFRKEGQNVTLSCEQNLNHDAMYWYRQDPGQGLRLIYYSQIVNDFQKGDIAEGYSVSREKKESFPLTVTSAQKNPTAFYLCASTWGGPGTEAFFGQGTRLTVV.